This T cell receptor (beta chain) was recovered during a study of shared clonotypes between healthy human individuals. General study results and limits: Richness estimates generally favored naive over memory subsets.

Here immunoSEQ multiplex PCR was the method, and the copy in TCRdb shows in-frame clones only, minus some. The sample has about 1,500,000 clones; around 97% are singletons. The CD4+ fraction was divided into a CD45RA+ naive subset and a CD45RA-negative memory subset. About this clone itself: The antigen remains unidentified.

Trimming stripped 5 bases from V and 6 bases from J, with 15 bases between. The CDR3 spans 14 residues. Germline V CDR1 and CDR2: SGHNT, YENEEA. The genes are TRBV11-3 and TRBJ2-3; perhaps TRBD2 as D (5 bases). The sample consisted of naive CD4+ T cells sorted from blood. The subset: CD45RA+ positively selected. This sequence originates from a man younger than 40 in good health. CDR3 DNA sequence: TGTGCCAGCAGCCCAAGCGGCCCCATGGATACGCAGTATTTT. Translation gives CASSPSGPMDTQYF.